The clone carrying this TCR beta chain showed up just a few times. TCRdb passed the PCR reads through MiXCR, listing each CDR3 protein once. The sample has about 100,000 distinct CDR3 sequences, 45% to 60% seen once; the top ten hold roughly 12%. The CDR3 totals 16 residues. V shed 0 bases, J shed 1 base, and the junction held 0 bases outside the gene matches. Germline-derived CDR1 and CDR2 are MDHEN and SYDVKM. This entry belongs to a study of CDR3 diversity in severe acne. What was sequenced was blood. This TCR was recovered from a male donor with acne. The J gene is TRBJ2-2, the V gene TRBV28; 9 nucleotides match TRBD2. The CDR3 region has the DNA TGTGCCAGCAGTTTATGGACTAGCGGGAACACCGGGGAGCTGTTTTTT. Translated: CASSLWTSGNTGELFF.